This section outlines one T cell receptor (beta chain) sequence together with its context. Its antigen remains unknown. V was shortened by 6 bases and J by 4 bases, with 9 bases between the two germline ends. Germline V lookup: CDR1 SEHNR, CDR2 FQNEAQ (reference sequence). This CDR3 is built from 12 residues. Time point in this sample: week 5, during vaccination. Doses consisted of 300 ug of mutant IDH1 20-mer peptide each, paired with topical imiquimod. This record comes from a study of a mutant IDH1 vaccine in newly diagnosed glioma. On the study more broadly: Patients in the study were vaccinated eight times, receiving shots in weeks 1, 3, 5, 7, 11, 15, 19 and 23. Treatment recipients were about 62% male and around 40% female, and their mean age was roughly 40 years. Most patients had radiochemotherapy with temozolomide before enrollment; others had one alone. Study conclusions and caveats: Alterations occurring in top peripheral T cell clonotypes seemed unrelated to pseudoprogression.

Only in-frame clones appear in the TCRdb table, and some are missing; sequencing was by immunoSEQ multiplex PCR. Here the sample spans roughly 40,000 clones, roughly nine tenths being singletons. Material: PBMCs, obtained from a glioma patient whose treatment included an IDH1 peptide vaccine. The sequence came from a man aged 45 to 65 with glioma. The rearrangement joins TRBV7-9 to TRBJ1-2; the D gene is possibly TRBD1 (6 bases). The CDR3 region has the DNA TGTGCCAGCAGGACGACAGGCTATGGCTACACCTTC. Amino acids: CASRTTGYGYTF. Supplemented by reference TRBV7-9 and TRBJ1-2, the full variable domain reads DTGVSQNPRHKITKRGQNVTFRCDPISEHNRLYWYRQTLGQGPEFLTYFQNEAQLEKSRLLSDRFSAERPKGSFSTLEIQRTEQGDSAMYLCASRTTGYGYTFGSGTRLTVV.